Shown below are 10 T cell receptor beta chains from a single sample sequenced in a study of early T cells in non-severe SARS-CoV-2 infection. From the 5' RACE reads, TCRdb called clonotypes with MiXCR, one entry per CDR3 protein. The table lists around 60,000 distinct CDR3 sequences, 20% of them singletons. The input for sequencing was whole blood, taken at baseline. The origin of the receptors is an adult who was a healthcare worker with PCR-confirmed SARS-CoV-2 infection or an uninfected control (not recorded which).

This clonotype came up once. The V gene is TRBV29-1, the J gene TRBJ2-1; 8 bases agree with TRBD1. Germline lookup yields CDR1 SQVTM and CDR2 ANQGSEA. The length of the CDR3 is 11 residues. The V and J ends lost 5 bases and 9 bases, in that order; junction bases with no gene match: 3. In nucleotides, the CDR3 is TGCAGCGTTCTACAGGGGGGTGAGCAGTTCTTC. The encoded protein is CSVLQGGEQFF.

This clonotype has just a few counts. The V gene is TRBV2, the J gene TRBJ1-1; D is uncertain. Germline V gene data show CDR1 as SNHLY and CDR2 as FYNNEI. The CDR3 is made up of 12 amino acids. Trimming pared 7 bases from V and 0 bases from J, leaving 6 bases between. CDR3 protein: CASMVLNTEAFF. In DNA form, the CDR3 reads TGTGCCAGCATGGTGCTGAACACTGAAGCTTTCTTT.

V is TRBV12-3 or TRBV12-4 and J is TRBJ2-7; D may be TRBD2 (5 bases). The CDR3 extends over 14 amino acids. Trimming pared 3 bases from V and 5 bases from J, leaving 14 bases between. CDR3 sequence reads: CASSFFAGGDEQYF. The CDR3 DNA is TGTGCCAGCAGTTTTTTCGCCGGAGGTGACGAGCAGTACTTC.

This clonotype has a handful of counts. This chain joins TRBV5-4 and TRBJ2-5; D is unclear. V lost 4 bases to trimming and J lost 3 bases, with 13 bases between them. Per the germline V gene, CDR1 is SGHNT and CDR2 is YYREEE (reference sequence). This CDR3 comprises 14 residues. DNA of the CDR3: TGTGCCAGCAGCCTAATACAGACGGAAGAGACCCAGTACTTC. Protein sequence: CASSLIQTEETQYF. Using reference TRBV5-4 and TRBJ2-5 for the parts outside the CDR3, the full variable domain is ETGVTQSPTHLIKTRGQQVTLRCSSQSGHNTVSWYQQALGQGPQFIFQYYREEENGRGNFPPRFSGLQFPNYSSELNVNALELDDSALYLCASSLIQTEETQYFGPGTRLLVL.

V gene TRBV5-4 combines with J gene TRBJ1-6, with a tentative D call TRBD1 (6 bases). This CDR3 is built from 14 residues. Germline V gene lookup returns CDR1 SGHNT and CDR2 YYREEE (reference sequence). The V and J ends lost 0 bases and 10 bases respectively, with 11 bases between them. The CDR3 sequence is CASSLGSGASPLHF. The CDR3 DNA is TGTGCCAGCAGCTTGGGCTCAGGGGCATCACCCCTCCACTTT.

This clonotype was detected only a few times. This chain links TRBV7-9 with TRBJ2-3; D unresolved. Germline assignment: CDR1 SEHNR and CDR2 FQNEAQ (reference sequence). The CDR3 spans 15 residues. V was pared by 4 bases and J by 2 bases, with 13 bases between. The CDR3 reads CASSSLRTPTDTQYF. The CDR3 nucleotides read TGTGCCAGCAGCTCCCTCAGGACCCCCACAGATACGCAGTATTTT.

The V gene is TRBV3-1, the J gene TRBJ2-3; TRBD2 aligns across 7 bases. Germline CDR1 LGHDT, CDR2 YNNKEL (reference sequence). This CDR3 region has 18 residues. Trimming cost V 1 base and J 3 bases; bases outside gene matches: 13. DNA for the CDR3: TGTGCCAGCAGCCAAGCGGGAAATATGGCGGGGGAAACAGATACGCAGTATTTT. It codes for CASSQAGNMAGETDTQYF.

This clonotype was seen a handful of times. The chain employs TRBV5-1 and TRBJ1-2; D is unclear. This CDR3 comprises 14 residues. V shed 4 bases and J shed 5 bases, with 15 bases lying between them. Germline V CDR1 and CDR2: SGHRS, YFSETQ. This chain's CDR3 is CASSPDMRGYGYTF. CDR3 DNA: TGCGCCAGCAGCCCCGACATGCGGGGATATGGCTACACCTTC.

V usage is TRBV20-1 and J usage is TRBJ1-5; D possibly corresponds to TRBD1 (5 bases). This CDR3 has 13 amino acids. The V end was cut by 3 bases, the J end by 3 bases, with 9 bases between. Germline V lookup: CDR1 DFQATT, CDR2 SNEGSKA (reference sequence). The CDR3 coding sequence is TGCAGTGCTAGCGACGGGACCAATCAGCCCCAGCATTTT. Encoded protein: CSASDGTNQPQHF.

CDR3 DNA sequence: TGTGCCAGCAGTGATTGGGACAGGGGCATACATGAGCAGTTCTTC. Its protein product is CASSDWDRGIHEQFF. The rearrangement joins TRBV2 to TRBJ2-1; 10 bases fit TRBD1. The V segment lost 3 bases and the J segment 8 bases; nucleotides outside the gene matches: 7. CDR1 and CDR2 from the germline V gene are SNHLY and FYNNEI. The CDR3 covers 15 residues.